This T cell receptor (beta chain) was recovered during a study of shared T cell receptors in the human thymus (dated by TCRdb to the early 2020s). Background on the whole study: The study examined how self-reactive, shared T-cell receptor alpha chains are generated in the human thymus.

Turning to this clone: It has no known antigen specificity. Base qualities are not recorded, but no much larger clone differs from it by a single base.

From cysteine to phenylalanine, the CDR3 is 16 amino acids long. The entry retains the CDR3 DNA only, 48 bases that are in frame from base 1. Unmatched junction bases come to 5, with V trimmed by 1 base and J by 2 bases. The germline V gene encodes CDR1 SGHRS and CDR2 YFSETQ. The receptor library was made with the immunoSEQ multiplex PCR assay. The source is immuneACCESS, and TCRdb retained only in-frame sequences with V and J called. Part of the clones is not carried over; for the studies checked, unresolved V genes explain less than half of this, and the remainder is unexplained. This sample has approximately 490,000 clones in its table, and roughly 74% of those were observed once. The ten most abundant clones make up around 0.012% of the sample. The same specimen was also included in a second study, on human thymus T cells. According to the second study: Immunologically healthy infants undergoing open corrective cardiac surgery for congenital heart defects in Finland were used as donors. Thymus tissue was obtained as surgical resects removed during corrective cardiac surgery. V and J gene segment usage appeared biased in both thymic and peripheral blood repertoires. The related research found that thymic TCR repertoires overlapped highly between unrelated individuals. The study used under 10 infant thymus samples plus four related peripheral blood samples to characterize TCR alpha and beta repertoires. The infant donors were about 7 to 244 days old, and the cohort included several males and two females. Thymocytes were mechanically released from the tissue and were stored as pellets of roughly 9-33 million cells at -70 degrees C. A QIAsymphony instrument was used to extract genomic DNA from the frozen cell pellets. TCRB and TCRAD loci were amplified from a standardized quantity of quality-controlled genomic DNA using the immunoSEQ multiplex PCR assay. The V(D)J region was spanned by amplicons of a length sufficient to cover the CDR3 and to identify V and J genes. The amplicons were sequenced on an Illumina platform via the commercial immunoSEQ service. Corrections for primer bias and sequencing errors followed previously described methods, while TCRAD and TCRB definitions were based on the IMGT database. Repertoires were analysed with immunoSEQ Analyzer 3.0 and VDJTools, covering basic statistics, V/J segment usage, diversity estimates, rarefaction and pairwise overlap. To estimate diversity, the Chao1, ChaoE, Efron-Thisted, Shannon and inverse Simpson indices were applied, and diversity was also estimated on datasets down-sampled to the smallest sample. Repertoire overlap was determined by strict matching of CDR3 nucleotide sequence, V gene and J gene, and Jaccard-based multidimensional scaling clustering was applied. On average, thymus samples yielded roughly 800,000 unique TCRB clonotypes, whereas blood samples yielded approximately 90,000.

This TCR derives from a boy under two years old with a congenital heart defect. Donor details come from another sample of the same person, matched by shared clones. The sequenced material came from thymocytes. In this chain, TRBV5-1 is recombined with TRBJ2-7; 11 central bases correspond to TRBD2. The nucleotides are TGCGCCAGCAGCTTGCCTAGCGGGAGGCTCACCTACGAGCAGTACTTC. This sequence encodes CASSLPSGRLTYEQYF.